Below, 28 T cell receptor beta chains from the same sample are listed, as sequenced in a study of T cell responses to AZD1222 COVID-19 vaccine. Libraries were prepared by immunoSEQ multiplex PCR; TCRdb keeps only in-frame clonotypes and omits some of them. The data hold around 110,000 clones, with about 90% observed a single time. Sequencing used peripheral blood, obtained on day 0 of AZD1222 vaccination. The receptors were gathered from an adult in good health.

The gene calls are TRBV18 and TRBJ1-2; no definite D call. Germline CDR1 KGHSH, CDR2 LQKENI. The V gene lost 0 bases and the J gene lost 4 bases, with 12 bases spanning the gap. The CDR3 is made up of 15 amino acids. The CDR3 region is CASSPPQRPGYGYTF. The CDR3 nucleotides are TGTGCCAGCTCACCACCTCAGCGCCCAGGCTATGGCTACACCTTC.

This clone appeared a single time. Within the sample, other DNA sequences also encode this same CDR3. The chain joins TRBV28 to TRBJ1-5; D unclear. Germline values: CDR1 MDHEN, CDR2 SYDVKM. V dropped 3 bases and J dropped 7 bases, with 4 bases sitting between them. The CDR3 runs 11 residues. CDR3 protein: CASSLGQPQHF. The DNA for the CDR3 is TGTGCCAGCAGTTTGGGGCAGCCCCAGCATTTT. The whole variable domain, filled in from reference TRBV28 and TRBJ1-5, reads DVKVTQSSRYLVKRTGEKVFLECVQDMDHENMFWYRQDPGLGLRLIYFSYDVKMKEKGDIPEGYSVSREKKERFSLILESASTNQTSMYLCASSLGQPQHFGDGTRLSIL.

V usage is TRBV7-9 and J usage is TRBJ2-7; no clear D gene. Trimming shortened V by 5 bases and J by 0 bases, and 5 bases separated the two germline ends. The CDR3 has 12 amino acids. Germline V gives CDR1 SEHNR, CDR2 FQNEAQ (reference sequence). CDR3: CASSGYSYEQYF. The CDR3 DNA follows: TGTGCCAGCAGCGGATACTCCTACGAGCAGTACTTC.

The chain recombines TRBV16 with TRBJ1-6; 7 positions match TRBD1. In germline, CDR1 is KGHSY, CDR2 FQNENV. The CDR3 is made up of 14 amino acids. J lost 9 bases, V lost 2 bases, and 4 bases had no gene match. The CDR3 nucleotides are TGTGCCAGCAGCCAACCGGACAGGCGTTCACCCCTCCACTTT. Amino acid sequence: CASSQPDRRSPLHF.

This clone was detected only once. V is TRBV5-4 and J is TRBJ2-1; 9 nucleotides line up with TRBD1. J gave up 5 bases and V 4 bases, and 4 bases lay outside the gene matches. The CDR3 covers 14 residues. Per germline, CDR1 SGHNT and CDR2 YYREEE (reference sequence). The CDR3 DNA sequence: TGTGCCAGCAGCCGTGGACAGGGGAACAATGAGCAGTTCTTC. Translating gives CASSRGQGNNEQFF.

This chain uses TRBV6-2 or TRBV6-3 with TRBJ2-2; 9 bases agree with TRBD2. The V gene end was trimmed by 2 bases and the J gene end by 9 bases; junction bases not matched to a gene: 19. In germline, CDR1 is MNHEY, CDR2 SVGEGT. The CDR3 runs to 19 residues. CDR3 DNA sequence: TGTGCCAGCAGTTACCCCCGCCATCGGGAGCGGGGGGATGTCCGGGAGCTGTTTTTT. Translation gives CASSYPRHRERGDVRELFF.

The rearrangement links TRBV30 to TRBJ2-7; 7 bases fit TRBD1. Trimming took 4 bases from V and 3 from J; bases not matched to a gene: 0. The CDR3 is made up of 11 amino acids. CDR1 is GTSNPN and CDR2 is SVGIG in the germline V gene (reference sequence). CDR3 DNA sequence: TGTGCCTGGACAGGGGGCTACGAGCAGTACTTC. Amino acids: CAWTGGYEQYF.

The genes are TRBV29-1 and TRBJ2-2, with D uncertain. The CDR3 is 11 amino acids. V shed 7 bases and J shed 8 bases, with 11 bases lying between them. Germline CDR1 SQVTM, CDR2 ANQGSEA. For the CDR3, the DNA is TGCAGCGGAACTCCCCGAGGGGAGCTGTTTTTT. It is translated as CSGTPRGELFF.

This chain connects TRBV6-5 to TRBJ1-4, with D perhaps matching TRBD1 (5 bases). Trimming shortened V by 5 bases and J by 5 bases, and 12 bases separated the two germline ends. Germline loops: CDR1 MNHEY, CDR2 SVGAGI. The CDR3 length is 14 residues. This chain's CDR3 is CASSNHHRNEKLFF. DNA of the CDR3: TGTGCCAGCAGTAACCATCACAGGAATGAAAAACTGTTTTTT.

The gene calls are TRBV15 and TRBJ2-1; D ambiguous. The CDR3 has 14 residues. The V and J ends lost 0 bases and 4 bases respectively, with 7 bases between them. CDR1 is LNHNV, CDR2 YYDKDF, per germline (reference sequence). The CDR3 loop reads CATSRDLEYNEQFF. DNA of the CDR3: TGTGCCACCAGCAGAGATCTTGAATACAATGAGCAGTTCTTC.

DNA of the CDR3: TGTGCCAGCAGCCGAGGGCAGGGAGGGGAGACCCAGTACTTC. It yields the protein CASSRGQGGETQYF. The rearrangement uses TRBV7-9 and TRBJ2-5; 7 bases fit TRBD2. Unmatched junction bases numbered 8, after V lost 5 bases and J lost 5 bases. The CDR3 is 14 amino acids. Germline values: CDR1 SEHNR, CDR2 FQNEAQ (reference sequence).

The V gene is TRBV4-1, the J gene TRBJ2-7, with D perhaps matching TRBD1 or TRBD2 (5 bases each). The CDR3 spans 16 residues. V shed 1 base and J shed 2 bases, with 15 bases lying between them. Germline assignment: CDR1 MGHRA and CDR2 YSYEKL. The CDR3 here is CASSQASLTVAYEQYF. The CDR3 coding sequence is TGCGCCAGCAGCCAAGCTAGCCTGACAGTTGCCTACGAGCAGTACTTC.

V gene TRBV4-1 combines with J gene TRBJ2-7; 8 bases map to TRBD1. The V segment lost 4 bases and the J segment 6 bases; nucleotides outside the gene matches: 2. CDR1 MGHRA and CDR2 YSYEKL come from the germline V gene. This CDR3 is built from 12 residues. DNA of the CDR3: TGCGCCAGCAGCCCCACAGGGGGCGAGCAGTACTTC. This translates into CASSPTGGEQYF.

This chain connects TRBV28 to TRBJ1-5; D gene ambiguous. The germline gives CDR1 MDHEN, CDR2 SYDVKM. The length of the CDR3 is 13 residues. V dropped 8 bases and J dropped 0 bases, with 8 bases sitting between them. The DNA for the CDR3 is TGTGCCAGCGCGCTGGATAGCAATCAGCCCCAGCATTTT. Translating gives CASALDSNQPQHF.

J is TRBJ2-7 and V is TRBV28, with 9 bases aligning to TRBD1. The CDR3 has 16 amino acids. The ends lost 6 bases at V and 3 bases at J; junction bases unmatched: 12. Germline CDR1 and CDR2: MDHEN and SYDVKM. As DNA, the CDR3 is TGTGCCAGCAGCCCGATTGGGGGACAGGGTTACTACGAGCAGTACTTC. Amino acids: CASSPIGGQGYYEQYF.

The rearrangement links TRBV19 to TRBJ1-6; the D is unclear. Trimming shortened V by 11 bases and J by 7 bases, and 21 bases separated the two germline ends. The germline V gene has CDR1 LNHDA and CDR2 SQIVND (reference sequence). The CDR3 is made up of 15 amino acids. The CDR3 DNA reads TGTGCCGGACGACAAACATCGGGATTAAATTCACCCCTCCACTTT. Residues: CAGRQTSGLNSPLHF.

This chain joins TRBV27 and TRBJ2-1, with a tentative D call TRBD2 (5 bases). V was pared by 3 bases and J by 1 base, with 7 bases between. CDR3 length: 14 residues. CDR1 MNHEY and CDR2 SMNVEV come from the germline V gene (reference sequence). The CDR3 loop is CASSFPGSYNEQFF. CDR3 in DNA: TGTGCCAGCAGTTTTCCGGGGTCCTACAATGAGCAGTTCTTC.

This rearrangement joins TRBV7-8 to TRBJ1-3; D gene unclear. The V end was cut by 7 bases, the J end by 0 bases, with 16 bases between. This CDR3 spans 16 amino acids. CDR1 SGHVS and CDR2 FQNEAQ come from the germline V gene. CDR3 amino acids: CASTAGRLYSGNTIYF. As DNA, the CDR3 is TGTGCCAGCACCGCCGGACGGCTTTACTCTGGAAACACCATATATTTT.

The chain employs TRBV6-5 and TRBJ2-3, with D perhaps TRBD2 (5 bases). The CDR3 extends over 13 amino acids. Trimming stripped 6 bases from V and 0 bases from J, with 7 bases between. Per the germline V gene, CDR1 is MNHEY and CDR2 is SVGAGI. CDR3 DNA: TGTGCCAGCAGGGAGGAGAGCACAGATACGCAGTATTTT. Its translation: CASREESTDTQYF.

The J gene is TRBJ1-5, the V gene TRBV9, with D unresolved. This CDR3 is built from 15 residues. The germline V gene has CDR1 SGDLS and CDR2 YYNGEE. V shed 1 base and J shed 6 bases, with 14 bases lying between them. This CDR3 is CASSVMAPRPQPQHF. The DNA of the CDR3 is TGTGCCAGCAGCGTAATGGCCCCGCGGCCTCAGCCCCAGCATTTT. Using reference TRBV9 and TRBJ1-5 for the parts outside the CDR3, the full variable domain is DSGVTQTPKHLITATGQRVTLRCSPRSGDLSVYWYQQSLDQGLQFLIQYYNGEERAKGNILERFSAQQFPDLHSELNLSSLELGDSALYFCASSVMAPRPQPQHFGDGTRLSIL.

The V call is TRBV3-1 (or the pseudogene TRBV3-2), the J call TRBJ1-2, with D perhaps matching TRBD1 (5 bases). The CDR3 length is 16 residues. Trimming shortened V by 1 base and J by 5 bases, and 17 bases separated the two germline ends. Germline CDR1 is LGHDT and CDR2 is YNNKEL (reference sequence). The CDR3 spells CASSQGGGPRLYGYTF. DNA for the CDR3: TGTGCCAGCAGCCAAGGTGGGGGACCGAGGCTGTATGGCTACACCTTC.

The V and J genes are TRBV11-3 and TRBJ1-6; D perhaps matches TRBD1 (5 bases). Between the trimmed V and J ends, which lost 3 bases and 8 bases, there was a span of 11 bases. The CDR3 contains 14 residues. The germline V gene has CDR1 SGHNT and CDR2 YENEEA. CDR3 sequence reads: CASSFGGGDSPLHF. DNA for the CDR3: TGTGCCAGCAGCTTTGGGGGAGGCGATTCACCCCTCCACTTT.

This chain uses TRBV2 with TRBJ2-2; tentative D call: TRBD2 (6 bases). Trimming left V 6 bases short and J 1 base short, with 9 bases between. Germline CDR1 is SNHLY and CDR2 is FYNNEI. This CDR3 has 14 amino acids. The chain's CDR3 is CASRGGMNTGELFF. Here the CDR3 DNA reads TGTGCCAGCAGAGGCGGGATGAACACCGGGGAGCTGTTTTTT.

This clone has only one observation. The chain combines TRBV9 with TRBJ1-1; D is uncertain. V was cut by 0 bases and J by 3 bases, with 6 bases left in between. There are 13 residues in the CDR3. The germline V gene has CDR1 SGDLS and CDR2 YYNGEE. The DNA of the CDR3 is TGTGCCAGCAGCGTAGACGGGGACACTGAAGCTTTCTTT. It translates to CASSVDGDTEAFF.

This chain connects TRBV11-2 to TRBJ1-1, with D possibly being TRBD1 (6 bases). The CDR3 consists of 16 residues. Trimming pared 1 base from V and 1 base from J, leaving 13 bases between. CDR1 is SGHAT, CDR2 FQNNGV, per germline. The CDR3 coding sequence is TGTGCCAGCAGCTTAGGTGCGGGGGGCCCGAACACTGAAGCTTTCTTT. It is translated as CASSLGAGGPNTEAFF.

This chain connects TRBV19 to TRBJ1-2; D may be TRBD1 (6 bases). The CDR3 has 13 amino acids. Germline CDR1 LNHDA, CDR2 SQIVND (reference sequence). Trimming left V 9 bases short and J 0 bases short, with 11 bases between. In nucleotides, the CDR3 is TGTGCCAGCGGACAGCTACCTAACTATGGCTACACCTTC. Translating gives CASGQLPNYGYTF.

CDR3 coding DNA: TGTGCCAGCAGTTTTTGGGTAGGGAGTGACGAAAAACTGTTTTTT. As protein: CASSFWVGSDEKLFF. This chain joins TRBV28 and TRBJ1-4; D gene uncertain. V shed 3 bases and J shed 8 bases, with 16 bases lying between them. This CDR3 is 15 amino acids long. Germline CDR1 MDHEN, CDR2 SYDVKM.

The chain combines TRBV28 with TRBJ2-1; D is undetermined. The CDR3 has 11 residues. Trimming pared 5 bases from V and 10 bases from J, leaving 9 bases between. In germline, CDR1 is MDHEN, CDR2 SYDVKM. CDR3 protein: CASSRWLEQFF. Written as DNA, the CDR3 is TGTGCCAGCAGTAGGTGGCTCGAGCAGTTCTTC.